This T cell receptor beta chain stems from a study of Graves' ophthalmopathy and Graves' hyperthyroidism. In the study overall: In this cohort's terms, stable hyperthyroidism meant no ophthalmopathy by 18 months of follow-up.

RNA transcripts yielded amplified TCR beta CDR3 regions. An opening RT-PCR round employed HTBI primers and preceded a second-round multiplex PCR. MiXCR, run by TCRdb on the multiplex PCR reads, gives a single entry per CDR3 protein. This table has 500,000 to 600,000 distinct CDR3 sequences, 35% to 45% appearing once. Trimming removed 1 base at V and 14 bases at J, with 0 bases between. The CDR3 extends over 8 amino acids. Germline V gene sequence: CDR1 SGDLS, CDR2 YYNGEE. Sequenced: peripheral blood or thyroid tissue (not recorded which). The chain recombines TRBV9 with TRBJ2-2; no clear D gene. This TCR was recovered from an adult man with Graves' hyperthyroidism. The CDR3 region has the DNA TGTGCCAGCAGCGTACTGTTTTTT. It encodes CASSVLFF.